This TCR beta chain originates from a study of T cell responses to AZD1222 COVID-19 vaccine. Germline V gene lookup returns CDR1 MNHNS and CDR2 SASEGT. The CDR3 has 16 amino acids. V trimming: 2 bases; J trimming: 0 bases; junction bases outside the gene matches: 4. The repertoire was sequenced with immunoSEQ multiplex PCR; TCRdb's copy has only in-frame clones and lacks some. The sample shows 150,000 to 200,000 clones, about 90% of them seen only once. This clonotype originated in an adult who received the AZD1222 COVID-19 vaccine. The starting material was peripheral blood, obtained 28 days after the second AZD1222 dose. The rearrangement links TRBV6-1 to TRBJ1-5; 7 nucleotides agree with TRBD1. In DNA, the CDR3 is TGTGCCAGCAGTGAATTCTGGACAGGTAGCAATCAGCCCCAGCATTTT. This sequence encodes CASSEFWTGSNQPQHF.